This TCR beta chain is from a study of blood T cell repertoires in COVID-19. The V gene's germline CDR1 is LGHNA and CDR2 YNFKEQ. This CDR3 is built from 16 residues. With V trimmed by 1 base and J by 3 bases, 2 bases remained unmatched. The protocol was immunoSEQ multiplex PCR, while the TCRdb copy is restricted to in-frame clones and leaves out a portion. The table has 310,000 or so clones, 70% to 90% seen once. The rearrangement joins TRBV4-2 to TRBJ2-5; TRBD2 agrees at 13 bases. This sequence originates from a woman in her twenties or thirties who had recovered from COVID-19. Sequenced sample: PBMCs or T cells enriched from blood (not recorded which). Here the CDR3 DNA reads TGTGCCAGCAGCCAAGGACTAGCGGGGGGCAAAGAGACCCAGTACTTC. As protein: CASSQGLAGGKETQYF.